Following are 3 T cell receptor beta chains from one sample sequenced in a study of OX40 agonist ivuxolimab in advanced cancers. Data came from immunoSEQ multiplex PCR; TCRdb stores just in-frame clones and leaves some out. The table records about 74,000 clones, roughly 83% of them present only once. Material: CD4+ or CD8+ T cells sorted from blood, obtained in a trial of the OX40 agonist ivuxolimab. These receptors were collected from an adult with an advanced solid tumor such as melanoma, head and neck, liver or kidney cancer.

Note on this clone: The germline gene is not matched at one end of the junction; a read error may be the cause. The chain links TRBV5-1 to TRBJ1-2; D is unresolved. CDR1 and CDR2 (germline): SGHRS, YFSETQ. The CDR3 has 16 residues. The CDR3 protein is CASRLEGGELDYGYTF. The CDR3 nucleotides read TGCGCCAGCAGATTGGAAGGTGGGGAACTCGACTATGGCTACACCTTC.

The chain joins TRBV7-2 to TRBJ1-4; D possibly corresponds to TRBD1 (5 bases). The germline V gene encodes CDR1 SGHTA and CDR2 FQGNSA. This CDR3 region has 14 residues. V was pared by 0 bases and J by 11 bases, with 13 bases between. The CDR3 bases are TGTGCCAGCAGCTTAGCGCCGACAGAAGGGAAACTGTTTTTT. Its translation is CASSLAPTEGKLFF.

The chain joins TRBV7-2 to TRBJ1-2; a weak D match, TRBD1 (5 bases). V dropped 4 bases and J dropped 7 bases, with 13 bases sitting between them. CDR1 is SGHTA, CDR2 FQGNSA, per germline. This CDR3 spans 13 amino acids. CDR3 sequence (DNA): TGTGCCAGCAGCTCGAGCCCGACAGCTGGCTACACCTTC. It codes for CASSSSPTAGYTF. Filled out from reference TRBV7-2 and TRBJ1-2, the complete variable domain reads GAGVSQSPSNKVTEKGKDVELRCDPISGHTALYWYRQSLGQGLEFLIYFQGNSAPDKSGLPSDRFSAERTGGSVSTLTIQRTQQEDSAVYLCASSSSPTAGYTFGSGTRLTVV.